This T cell receptor (beta chain) derives from a study of T cell responses to AZD1222 COVID-19 vaccine. Assay: immunoSEQ multiplex PCR; the TCRdb copy retains only in-frame clones and omits some. This sample carries approximately 150,000 clones, 87% of them seen once, and the ten largest clones take less than 3%. In germline, CDR1 is SGHAT, CDR2 FQNNGV. The CDR3 contains 15 residues. V was clipped by 5 bases and J by 4 bases, with 14 bases between them. The chain uses TRBV11-2 and TRBJ1-4, with a possible D match to TRBD1 (5 bases). The origin of this receptor is an adult in good health. Sequenced material: peripheral blood, taken on day 0 of AZD1222 vaccination. The CDR3 region has the DNA TGTGCCAGCAGCCCGACTTGGGGCTTTAATGAAAAACTGTTTTTT. This gives the protein CASSPTWGFNEKLFF. Using reference TRBV11-2 and TRBJ1-4 for the parts outside the CDR3, the full variable domain is EAGVAQSPRYKIIEKRQSVAFWCNPISGHATLYWYQQILGQGPKLLIQFQNNGVVDDSQLPKDRFSAERLKGVDSTLKIQPAKLEDSAVYLCASSPTWGFNEKLFFGSGTQLSVL.